This T cell receptor beta chain emerged from a study of T cell changes during pregnancy in multiple sclerosis. Only in-frame clones appear in the TCRdb table, and some are missing; sequencing was by immunoSEQ multiplex PCR. The sample has roughly 23,000 clones; around nine tenths are singletons. Per germline, CDR1 LGHNA and CDR2 YSLEER. Trimming pared 0 bases from V and 7 bases from J, leaving 16 bases between. The CDR3 totals 16 residues. The sequence was obtained from a female donor with multiple sclerosis, enrolled in a pregnancy study. This sequence joins TRBV4-3 and TRBJ2-1; a possible D gene is TRBD2 (7 bases). The material sequenced was CD8+ T cells from peripheral blood mononuclear cells, taken in the first trimester of pregnancy. CDR3 in amino acids: CASSQDRGEGLNEQFF. The CDR3 region has the DNA TGCGCCAGCAGCCAAGATAGGGGGGAGGGCCTAAATGAGCAGTTCTTC.